This entry is about one T cell receptor beta chain. Its antigen is still unknown. The data were taken from a study of cytomegalovirus exposure and HLA in healthy donors. Study overall: Previous work identified roughly 110 million unique TCR beta sequences from about 200 million T cells. Most genotyped donors, roughly 83% of about 400, had Caucasian-associated genetic ancestry.

This CDR3 spans 16 amino acids. Looked up from germline, CDR1 is SGHTA and CDR2 is FQGNSA. The V and J ends lost 4 bases and 5 bases, in that order; junction bases with no gene match: 4. Regarding the study as a whole: Most TCR beta V segments were productive about 90% or about 30% of the time in an earlier analysis.

It was with 60 Vbeta and 13 Jbeta primers that the PCR ran. Sequenced by immunoSEQ multiplex PCR; TCRdb stores in-frame clones only, minus some. The sample shows under 200,000 clones, more than 80% of them seen only once. This chain joins TRBV7-2 and TRBJ2-3; TRBD2 matches 15 bases. Sample: PBMCs. This TCR came from a woman between 50 and 59 years old in good health and CMV-seronegative. The CDR3 DNA sequence: TGTGCCAGCAGCTGGACTAGCGGGGGGGCAGTAGATACGCAGTATTTT. Encoded protein: CASSWTSGGAVDTQYF.